One sample yielded the 23 T cell receptor beta chains listed below, sequenced in a study of blood T cells in healthy people across ages. Sample-barcoded 5' priming and a J-beta primer mix drove a second PCR of 7 to 11 cycles. TCRdb re-called the 5' RACE reads through MiXCR, storing one row per CDR3 protein. Seen here are some 690,000 distinct CDR3 sequences, about a fifth observed once, and the top ten hold under 25%. Sequenced material: blood. The receptors were sampled from a man aged 65 to 85 in good health.

The sample holds a few counts of this clonotype. The genes are TRBV12-3 or TRBV12-4 and TRBJ2-3; D is possibly TRBD1 (6 bases). Trimming stripped 2 bases from V and 8 bases from J, with 20 bases between. CDR3 length: 16 residues. The CDR3 loop is CASSLLGADPRATQYF. The CDR3 region has the DNA TGTGCCAGCAGTTTATTGGGGGCCGATCCTAGAGCTACGCAGTATTTT.

The sample holds a few counts of this clonotype. In DNA, the CDR3 is TGTGCCAGCAGCAATCGCAGGGTTGATAGTTCACCCCTCCACTTT. It yields the protein CASSNRRVDSSPLHF. The rearrangement joins TRBV12-3 or TRBV12-4 to TRBJ1-6, with TRBD1 as a possible D gene (5 bases). V gave up 6 bases and J gave up 9 bases, with 18 bases separating them. This CDR3 has 15 residues.

This clonotype turned up a few times. The chain uses TRBV6-6 and TRBJ1-1; D remains ambiguous. This CDR3 spans 13 amino acids. With 4 bases removed from V and 8 bases from J, the gap between germline ends came to 14 bases. Germline V lookup: CDR1 MNHNY, CDR2 SVGAGI (reference sequence). CDR3 in amino acids: CASSFTADGEAFF. In DNA, the CDR3 is TGTGCCAGCAGTTTCACCGCGGACGGGGAAGCTTTCTTT.

This clonotype was recorded at least ten times. J is TRBJ2-3 and V is TRBV5-1; no reliable D call. With 1 base removed from V and 4 bases from J, the gap between germline ends came to 7 bases. Germline V lookup: CDR1 SGHRS, CDR2 YFSETQ. CDR3 length: 13 residues. In nucleotides, the CDR3 is TGCGCCAGCAGCTTGAGTCCTTCAGATACGCAGTATTTT. This codes for CASSLSPSDTQYF.

In DNA, the CDR3 is TGCGCCAGCAGCCCGGAGGGGGGGGCCAATCAGCCCCAGCATTTT. It encodes CASSPEGGANQPQHF. The chain couples TRBV4-1 to TRBJ1-5; a possible D gene is TRBD1 (6 bases). The CDR3 extends over 15 amino acids. Germline CDR1 and CDR2: MGHRA and YSYEKL. V lost 4 bases to trimming and J lost 3 bases, with 13 bases between them.

The chain joins TRBV20-1 to TRBJ2-5, with 9 bases aligning to TRBD2. The assigned J gene may be wrong: the sequence end matches TRBJ2-7 better. CDR1 and CDR2 (germline): DFQATT, SNEGSKA (reference sequence). The CDR3 extends over 14 amino acids. The CDR3 sequence: CSAQVLAGRYEQYF. The CDR3 bases are TGCAGTGCTCAAGTCCTAGCGGGAAGATACGAGCAGTACTTC.

The chain joins TRBV7-2 to TRBJ1-1; D not certain. The CDR3 extends over 13 amino acids. V lost 2 bases, J lost 6 bases, and 10 bases lay in between. Germline CDR1 is SGHTA and CDR2 is FQGNSA. The CDR3 DNA reads as TGTGCCAGCAGCTTAATGCCGTACCCTGAAGCTTTCTTT. Its protein is CASSLMPYPEAFF.

The V call is TRBV12-3 or TRBV12-4, the J call TRBJ2-1, with TRBD2 identical over 14 bases. The V segment lost 10 bases and the J segment 6 bases; nucleotides outside the gene matches: 8. The CDR3 has 15 amino acids. CDR3 bases: TGTGCCATAGCCGGGACTAGCGGGAGTAGCAATGAGCAGTTCTTC. Encoded protein: CAIAGTSGSSNEQFF.

The V call is TRBV6-1, the J call TRBJ2-7; 8 positions match TRBD1. Germline V gene lookup returns CDR1 MNHNS and CDR2 SASEGT. CDR3 size: 14 residues. After removal of 10 bases from V and 0 bases from J, the junction contained 8 bases not matched to a gene. DNA of the CDR3: TGTGCCACGGGTTGGGACAGGCCCTCCTACGAGCAGTACTTC. This gives the protein CATGWDRPSYEQYF.

This CDR3 reads CASSRGGLSEQYV. For the CDR3, the DNA is TGTGCCAGCAGCCGAGGGGGGCTTTCCGAGCAGTACGTC. The V gene is TRBV11-3, the J gene TRBJ2-5; D may match TRBD1 or TRBD2 (6 bases each). The tail of the sequence fits TRBJ2-7 better, so the J call may be wrong. The CDR3 is 13 amino acids. The germline V gene has CDR1 SGHNT and CDR2 YENEEA.

This chain connects TRBV20-1 to TRBJ2-3; no firm D call. CDR1 DFQATT and CDR2 SNEGSKA come from the germline V gene (reference sequence). V was clipped by 6 bases and J by 2 bases, with 15 bases between them. CDR3 length: 14 residues. The CDR3 region has the DNA TGCAGTGCACCGGACGTCGCCATCACAGATACGCAGTATTTT. This gives the protein CSAPDVAITDTQYF.

The chain has TRBV3-1 and TRBJ2-7; 13 nucleotides align to TRBD2. This CDR3 has 15 amino acids. Trimming at V came to 2 bases and at J to 7 bases, leaving 5 bases not matched to a gene. From germline, CDR1 is LGHDT and CDR2 YNNKEL (reference sequence). The chain's CDR3 is CASSQRTSGSGEQYV. CDR3 in DNA: TGTGCCAGCAGCCAACGGACTAGCGGGAGCGGTGAGCAGTACGTC.

This clonotype was seen repeatedly, ten times or more. The V gene is TRBV12-3 or TRBV12-4, the J gene TRBJ1-2; D not resolved. Deletions cut 6 bases from V and 0 bases from J, with 5 bases between. The CDR3 runs 12 residues. CDR3 coding DNA: TGTGCCAGCAGCCAAACTAACTATGGCTACACCTTC. Encoded protein: CASSQTNYGYTF.

This clonotype showed up just a few times. The rearrangement links TRBV3-1 to TRBJ2-3; D remains ambiguous. Germline V gives CDR1 LGHDT, CDR2 YNNKEL (reference sequence). This CDR3 has 14 residues. Trimming left V 0 bases short and J 6 bases short, with 10 bases between. CDR3 region: CASSQDIGSDTQYF. The CDR3 DNA reads as TGTGCCAGCAGCCAAGATATTGGGTCCGATACGCAGTATTTT.

The chain carries TRBV27 and TRBJ2-5; TRBD2 is a possible D gene (5 bases). TRBJ2-1 explains the end of the DNA better; the J call may be wrong. Germline values: CDR1 MNHEY, CDR2 SMNVEV (reference sequence). CDR3 length equals 16 residues. DNA for the CDR3: TGTGCCAGCAGTTTTGGGAGCACGCCACGGAGCAATGAGCAGTTCTTC. Its protein is CASSFGSTPRSNEQFF.

This rearrangement joins TRBV29-1 to TRBJ2-5; D unresolved. The CDR3 is 14 amino acids. Germline lookup yields CDR1 SQVTM and CDR2 ANQGSEA. Trimming shortened V by 5 bases and J by 0 bases, and 13 bases separated the two germline ends. CDR3 residues: CSVQVVTDQETQYF. In DNA form, the CDR3 reads TGCAGCGTTCAAGTCGTGACTGACCAAGAGACCCAGTACTTC.

The chain couples TRBV6-2 or TRBV6-3 to TRBJ2-3; the match to TRBD2 covers 7 bases. This CDR3 spans 14 amino acids. Per the germline V gene, CDR1 is MNHEY and CDR2 is SVGEGT. V was pared by 7 bases and J by 3 bases, with 7 bases of the junction left unmatched. The CDR3 spells CASTKAGTTDTQYF. For the CDR3, the DNA is TGTGCCAGCACCAAAGCGGGGACGACAGATACGCAGTATTTT.

This clonotype was seen ten or more times. J is TRBJ2-5 and V is TRBV20-1; D may be TRBD1 (6 bases). The CDR3 runs 11 residues. Germline values: CDR1 DFQATT, CDR2 SNEGSKA (reference sequence). Trimming took off 6 bases at V and 5 bases at J, with 10 bases between the two ends. The DNA for the CDR3 is TGCAGTGCAACAGGGTTGGAGACCCAGTACTTC. It yields the protein CSATGLETQYF.

This clonotype was counted a few times. The chain carries TRBV10-3 and TRBJ1-1; 8 bases fit TRBD1. The CDR3 runs to 13 residues. Germline trimming cut 9 bases from V and 0 bases from J; bases unmatched to any gene: 3. Per the germline V gene, CDR1 is ENHRY and CDR2 is SYGVKD. Here the CDR3 reads CAIRTGLNTEAFF. The DNA of the CDR3 is TGTGCCATAAGGACAGGGCTGAACACTGAAGCTTTCTTT.

CDR3: CASRGSGGSYNEQFF. In nucleotides, the CDR3 is TGTGCCAGCAGGGGTAGCGGGGGATCCTACAATGAGCAGTTCTTC. The chain recombines TRBV3-1 with TRBJ2-1; TRBD2 matches 9 bases. The CDR3 is made up of 15 amino acids. The germline gives CDR1 LGHDT, CDR2 YNNKEL (reference sequence). Trimming at V came to 6 bases and at J to 1 base, leaving 4 bases not matched to a gene.

The chain has TRBV12-3 or TRBV12-4 and TRBJ1-6; 8 bases match TRBD1. The J segment lost 10 bases and the V segment lost 3 bases, leaving 5 bases of the junction unmatched. The CDR3 runs 14 residues. CDR3 DNA sequence: TGTGCCAGCAGTTTCCAGGGGGCAGGGTCACCCCTCCACTTT. It codes for CASSFQGAGSPLHF.

This sequence joins TRBV7-2 and TRBJ1-5; D gene uncertain. The V end lost 0 bases, the J end lost 7 bases, and 10 bases lay between the germline ends. There are 14 residues in the CDR3. The germline V gene encodes CDR1 SGHTA and CDR2 FQGNSA. The CDR3 DNA sequence: TGTGCCAGCAGCTTAGCAGGGTTGAGCCAGCCCCAGCATTTT. Translation gives CASSLAGLSQPQHF.

V usage is TRBV29-1 and J usage is TRBJ2-7; D may be TRBD1 (5 bases). The ends were cut back, 4 bases at V and 6 bases at J, with 13 bases in the middle. This CDR3 has 12 residues. Germline CDR1 and CDR2: SQVTM and ANQGSEA. DNA of the CDR3: TGCAGCGTTGTGACAGATAACTCCGAGCAGTACTTC. It translates to CSVVTDNSEQYF.